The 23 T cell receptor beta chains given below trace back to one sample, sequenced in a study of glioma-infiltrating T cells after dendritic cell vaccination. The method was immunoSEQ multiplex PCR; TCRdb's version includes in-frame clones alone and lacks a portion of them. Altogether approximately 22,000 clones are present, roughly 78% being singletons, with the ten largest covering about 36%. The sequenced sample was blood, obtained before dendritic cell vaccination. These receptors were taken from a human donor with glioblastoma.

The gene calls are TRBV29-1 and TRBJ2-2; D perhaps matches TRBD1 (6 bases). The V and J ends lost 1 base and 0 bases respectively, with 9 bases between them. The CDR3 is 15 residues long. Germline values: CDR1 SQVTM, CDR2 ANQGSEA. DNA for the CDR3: TGCAGCGTTGAAGGTCCAGGGGCGAACACCGGGGAGCTGTTTTTT. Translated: CSVEGPGANTGELFF.

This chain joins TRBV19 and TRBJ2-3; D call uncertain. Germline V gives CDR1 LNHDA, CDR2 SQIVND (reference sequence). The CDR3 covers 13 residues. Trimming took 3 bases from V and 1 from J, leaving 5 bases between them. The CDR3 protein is CASSIGRTDTQYF. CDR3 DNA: TGTGCCAGTAGTATTGGCCGCACAGATACGCAGTATTTT.

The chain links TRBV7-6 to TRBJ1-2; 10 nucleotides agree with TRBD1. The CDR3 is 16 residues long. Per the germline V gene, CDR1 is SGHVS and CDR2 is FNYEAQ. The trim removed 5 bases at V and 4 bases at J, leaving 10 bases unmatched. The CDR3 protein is CASSQRQGASVYGYTF. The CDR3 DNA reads TGTGCCAGCAGCCAAAGACAGGGGGCTTCCGTCTATGGCTACACCTTC.

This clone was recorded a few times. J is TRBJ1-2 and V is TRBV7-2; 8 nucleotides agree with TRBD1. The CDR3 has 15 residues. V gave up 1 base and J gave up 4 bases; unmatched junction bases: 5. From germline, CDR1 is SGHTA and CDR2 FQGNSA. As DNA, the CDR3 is TGTGCCAGCAGCTTAGAGGACAGGGTGAGCTATGGCTACACCTTC. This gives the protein CASSLEDRVSYGYTF. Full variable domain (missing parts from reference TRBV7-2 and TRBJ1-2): GAGVSQSPSNKVTEKGKDVELRCDPISGHTALYWYRQSLGQGLEFLIYFQGNSAPDKSGLPSDRFSAERTGGSVSTLTIQRTQQEDSAVYLCASSLEDRVSYGYTFGSGTRLTVV.

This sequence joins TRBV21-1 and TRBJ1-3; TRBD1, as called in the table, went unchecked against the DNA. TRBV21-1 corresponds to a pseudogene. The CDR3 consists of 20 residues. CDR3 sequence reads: CASSSGLVDRSLEAGNTIYF. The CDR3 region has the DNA TGTGCCAGCAGCAGCGGGCTAGTGGACAGGTCACTGGAGGCTGGAAACACCATATATTTT.

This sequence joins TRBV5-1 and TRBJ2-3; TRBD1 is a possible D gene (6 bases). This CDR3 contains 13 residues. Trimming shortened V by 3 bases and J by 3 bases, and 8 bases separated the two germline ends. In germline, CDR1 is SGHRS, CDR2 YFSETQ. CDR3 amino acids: CASSSQGTDTQYF. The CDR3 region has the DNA TGCGCCAGCAGCTCGCAGGGGACAGATACGCAGTATTTT. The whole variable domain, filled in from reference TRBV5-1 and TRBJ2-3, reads KAGVTQTPRYLIKTRGQQVTLSCSPISGHRSVSWYQQTPGQGLQFLFEYFSETQRNKGNFPGRFSGRQFSNSRSEMNVSTLELGDSALYLCASSSQGTDTQYFGPGTRLTVL.

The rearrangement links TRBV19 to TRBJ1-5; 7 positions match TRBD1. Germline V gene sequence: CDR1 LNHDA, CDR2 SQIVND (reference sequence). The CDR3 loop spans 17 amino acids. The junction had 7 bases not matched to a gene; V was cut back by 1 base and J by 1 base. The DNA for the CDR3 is TGTGCCAGTAGTATAGTGCCGGGACAGAGAAGCAATCAGCCCCAGCATTTT. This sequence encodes CASSIVPGQRSNQPQHF.

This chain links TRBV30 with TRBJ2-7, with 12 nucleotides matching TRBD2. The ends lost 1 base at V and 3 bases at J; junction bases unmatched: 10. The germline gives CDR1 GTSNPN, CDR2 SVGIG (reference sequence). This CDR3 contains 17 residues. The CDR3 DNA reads TGTGCCTGGAGTGGGGCCCTTCGACTAGCGGGAGACTACGAGCAGTACTTC. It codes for CAWSGALRLAGDYEQYF.

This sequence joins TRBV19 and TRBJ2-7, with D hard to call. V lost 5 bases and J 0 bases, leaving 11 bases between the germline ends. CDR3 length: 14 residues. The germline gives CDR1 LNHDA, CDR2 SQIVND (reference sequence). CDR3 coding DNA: TGTGCCAGTAGTTTTCAGAACCCCTCCTACGAGCAGTACTTC. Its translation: CASSFQNPSYEQYF. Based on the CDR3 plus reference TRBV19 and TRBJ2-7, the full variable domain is DGGITQSPKYLFRKEGQNVTLSCEQNLNHDAMYWYRQDPGQGLRLIYYSQIVNDFQKGDIAEGYSVSREKKESFPLTVTSAQKNPTAFYLCASSFQNPSYEQYFGPGTRLTVT.

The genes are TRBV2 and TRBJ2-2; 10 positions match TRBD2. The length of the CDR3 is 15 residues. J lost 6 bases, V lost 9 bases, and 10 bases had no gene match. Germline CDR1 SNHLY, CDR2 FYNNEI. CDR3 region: CASGPGTSVSGELFF. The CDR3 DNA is TGTGCCAGTGGGCCCGGGACTAGCGTCTCCGGGGAGCTGTTTTTT. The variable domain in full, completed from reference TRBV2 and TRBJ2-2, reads EPEVTQTPSHQVTQMGQEVILRCVPISNHLYFYWYRQILGQKVEFLVSFYNNEISEKSEIFDDQFSVERPDGSNFTLKIRSTKLEDSAMYFCASGPGTSVSGELFFGEGSRLTVL.

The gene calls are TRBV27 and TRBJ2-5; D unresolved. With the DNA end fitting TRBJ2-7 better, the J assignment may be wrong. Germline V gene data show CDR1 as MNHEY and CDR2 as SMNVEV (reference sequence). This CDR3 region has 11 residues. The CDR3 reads CATQKNYEQYF. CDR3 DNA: TGTGCCACCCAAAAAAACTACGAGCAGTACTTC.

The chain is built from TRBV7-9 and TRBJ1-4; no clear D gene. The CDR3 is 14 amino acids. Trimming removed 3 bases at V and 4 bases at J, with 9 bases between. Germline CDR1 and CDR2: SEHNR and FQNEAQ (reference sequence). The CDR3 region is CASSFPRYNEKLFF. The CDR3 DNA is TGTGCCAGCAGCTTTCCGCGGTATAATGAAAAACTGTTTTTT.

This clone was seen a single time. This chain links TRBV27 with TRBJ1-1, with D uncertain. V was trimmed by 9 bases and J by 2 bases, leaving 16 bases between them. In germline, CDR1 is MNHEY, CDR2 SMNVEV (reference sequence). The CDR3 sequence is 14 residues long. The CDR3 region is CASYSEGINTEAFF. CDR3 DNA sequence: TGTGCCAGTTACTCAGAGGGAATAAACACTGAAGCTTTCTTT.

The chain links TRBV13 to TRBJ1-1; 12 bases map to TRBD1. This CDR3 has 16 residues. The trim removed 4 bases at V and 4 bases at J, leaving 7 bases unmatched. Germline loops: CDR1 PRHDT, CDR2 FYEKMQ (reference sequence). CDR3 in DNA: TGTGCCAGCAGCTACGGGACAGGGGGCGCGGGCACTGAAGCTTTCTTT. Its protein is CASSYGTGGAGTEAFF.

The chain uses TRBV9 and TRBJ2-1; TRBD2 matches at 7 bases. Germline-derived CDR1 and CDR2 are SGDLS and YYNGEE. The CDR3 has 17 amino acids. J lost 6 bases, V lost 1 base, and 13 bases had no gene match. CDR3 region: CASSVTESSGWGNEQFF. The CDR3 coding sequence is TGTGCCAGCAGCGTAACCGAGTCTAGCGGATGGGGCAATGAGCAGTTCTTC.

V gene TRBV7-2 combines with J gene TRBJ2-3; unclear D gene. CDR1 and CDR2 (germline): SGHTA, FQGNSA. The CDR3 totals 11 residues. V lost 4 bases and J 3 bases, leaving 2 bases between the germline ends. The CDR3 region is CASSSTDTQYF. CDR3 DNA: TGTGCCAGCAGCTCTACAGATACGCAGTATTTT. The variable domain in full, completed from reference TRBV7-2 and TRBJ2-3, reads GAGVSQSPSNKVTEKGKDVELRCDPISGHTALYWYRQSLGQGLEFLIYFQGNSAPDKSGLPSDRFSAERTGGSVSTLTIQRTQQEDSAVYLCASSSTDTQYFGPGTRLTVL.

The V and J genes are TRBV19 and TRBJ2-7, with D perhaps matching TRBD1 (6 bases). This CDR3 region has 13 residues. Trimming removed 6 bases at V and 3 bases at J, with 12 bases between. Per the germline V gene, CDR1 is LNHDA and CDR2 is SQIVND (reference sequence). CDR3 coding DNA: TGTGCCAGTAGCCCTAGCAGGGGCTACGAGCAGTACTTC. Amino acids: CASSPSRGYEQYF.

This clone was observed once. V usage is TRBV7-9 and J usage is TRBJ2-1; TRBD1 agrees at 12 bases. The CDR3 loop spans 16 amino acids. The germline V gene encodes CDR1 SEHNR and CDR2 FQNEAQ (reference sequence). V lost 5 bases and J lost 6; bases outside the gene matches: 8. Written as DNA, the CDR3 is TGTGCCAGCAGCACGAGGGACAGGGGGCTTGTCAATGAGCAGTTCTTC. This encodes CASSTRDRGLVNEQFF.

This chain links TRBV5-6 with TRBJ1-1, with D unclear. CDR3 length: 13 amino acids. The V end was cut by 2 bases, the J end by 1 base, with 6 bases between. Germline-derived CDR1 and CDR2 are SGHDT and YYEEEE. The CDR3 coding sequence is TGTGCCAGCAGCTTAAGAGGGAACACTGAAGCTTTCTTT. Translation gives CASSLRGNTEAFF.

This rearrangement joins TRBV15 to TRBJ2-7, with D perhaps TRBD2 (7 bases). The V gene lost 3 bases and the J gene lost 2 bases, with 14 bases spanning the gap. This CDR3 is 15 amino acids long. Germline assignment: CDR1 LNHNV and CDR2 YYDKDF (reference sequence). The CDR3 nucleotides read TGTGCCACCAGCAGGGGGTGGGGGGGCACCTACGAGCAGTACTTC. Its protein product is CATSRGWGGTYEQYF. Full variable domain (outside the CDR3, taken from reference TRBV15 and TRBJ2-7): DAMVIQNPRYQVTQFGKPVTLSCSQTLNHNVMYWYQQKSSQAPKLLFHYYDKDFNNEADTPDNFQSRRPNTSFCFLDIRSPGLGDTAMYLCATSRGWGGTYEQYFGPGTRLTVT.

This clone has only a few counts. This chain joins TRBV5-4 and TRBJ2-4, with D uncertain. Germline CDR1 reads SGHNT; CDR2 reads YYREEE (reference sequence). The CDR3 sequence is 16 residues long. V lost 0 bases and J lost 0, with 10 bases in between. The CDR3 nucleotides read TGTGCCAGCAGCTTGGAAGGAGCACTAGCCAAAAACATTCAGTACTTC. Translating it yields CASSLEGALAKNIQYF.

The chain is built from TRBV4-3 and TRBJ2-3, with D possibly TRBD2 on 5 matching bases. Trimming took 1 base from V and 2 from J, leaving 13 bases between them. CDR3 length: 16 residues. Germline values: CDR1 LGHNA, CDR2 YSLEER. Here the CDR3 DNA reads TGCGCCAGCAGCCAAGGGGCGGGCTATACCACAGATACGCAGTATTTT. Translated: CASSQGAGYTTDTQYF.

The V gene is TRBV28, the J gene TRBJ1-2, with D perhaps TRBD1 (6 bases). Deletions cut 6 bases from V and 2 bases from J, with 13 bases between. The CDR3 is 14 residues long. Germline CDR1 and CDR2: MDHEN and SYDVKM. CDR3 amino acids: CASSSFRGNYGYTF. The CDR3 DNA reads TGTGCCAGCAGCAGTTTCAGGGGAAACTATGGCTACACCTTC.